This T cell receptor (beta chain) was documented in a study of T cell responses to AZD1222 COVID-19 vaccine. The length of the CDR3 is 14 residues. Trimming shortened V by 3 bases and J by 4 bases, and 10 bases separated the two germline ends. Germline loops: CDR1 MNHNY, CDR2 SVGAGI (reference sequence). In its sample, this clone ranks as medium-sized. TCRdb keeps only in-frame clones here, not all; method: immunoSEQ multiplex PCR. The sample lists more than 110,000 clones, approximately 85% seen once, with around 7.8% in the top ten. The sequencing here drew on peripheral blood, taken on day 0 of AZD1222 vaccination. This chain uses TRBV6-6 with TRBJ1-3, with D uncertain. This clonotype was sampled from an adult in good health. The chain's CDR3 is CASSYTKDGNTIYF. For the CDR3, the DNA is TGTGCCAGCAGTTATACAAAAGACGGAAACACCATATATTTT.